This TCR beta chain appears in the sequencing data of a study of control samples from healthy donors and cancer patients. Data came from immunoSEQ multiplex PCR; TCRdb stores just in-frame clones and leaves some out. The sample lists almost 90,000 clones, roughly 84% seen once, with around 2.1% in the top ten. The specimen was blood. This TCR was sampled from a woman in her thirties or forties in good health.

The DNA for the CDR3 is TGTGCCAGCAGGGATTTCTCTAGCGATACGCAGTATTTT. This codes for CASRDFSSDTQYF. This chain connects TRBV2 to TRBJ2-3; tentatively, D is TRBD2 (5 bases). The CDR3 is 13 residues long. Germline loops: CDR1 SNHLY, CDR2 FYNNEI. The V and J ends lost 6 bases and 6 bases respectively, with 13 bases between them.